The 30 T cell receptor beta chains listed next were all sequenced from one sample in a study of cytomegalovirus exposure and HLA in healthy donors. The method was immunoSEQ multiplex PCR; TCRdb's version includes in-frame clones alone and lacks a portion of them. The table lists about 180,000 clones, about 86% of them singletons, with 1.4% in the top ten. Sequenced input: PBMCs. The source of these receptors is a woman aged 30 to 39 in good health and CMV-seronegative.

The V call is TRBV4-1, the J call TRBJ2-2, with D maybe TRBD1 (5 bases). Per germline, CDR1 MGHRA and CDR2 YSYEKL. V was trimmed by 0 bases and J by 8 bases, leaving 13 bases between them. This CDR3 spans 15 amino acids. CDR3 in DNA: TGCGCCAGCAGCCAAGATGATAGGGGTATTGGGGAGCTGTTTTTT. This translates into CASSQDDRGIGELFF.

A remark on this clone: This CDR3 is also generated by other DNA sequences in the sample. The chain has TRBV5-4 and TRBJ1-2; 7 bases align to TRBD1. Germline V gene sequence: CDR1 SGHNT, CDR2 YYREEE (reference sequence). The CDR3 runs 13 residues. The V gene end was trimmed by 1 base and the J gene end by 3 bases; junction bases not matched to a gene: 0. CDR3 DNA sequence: TGTGCCAGCAGCTTGCAGGGGGACTATGGCTACACCTTC. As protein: CASSLQGDYGYTF. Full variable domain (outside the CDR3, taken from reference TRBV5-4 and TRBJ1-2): ETGVTQSPTHLIKTRGQQVTLRCSSQSGHNTVSWYQQALGQGPQFIFQYYREEENGRGNFPPRFSGLQFPNYSSELNVNALELDDSALYLCASSLQGDYGYTFGSGTRLTVV.

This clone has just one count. Written as DNA, the CDR3 is TGTGCCAGCAGCTTACTAGATATCCAAGAGACCCAGTACTTC. This gives the protein CASSLLDIQETQYF. The rearrangement joins TRBV13 to TRBJ2-5, with no clear D. Germline CDR1 PRHDT, CDR2 FYEKMQ (reference sequence). Between the trimmed V and J ends, which lost 2 bases and 1 base, there was a span of 8 bases. The CDR3 spans 14 residues.

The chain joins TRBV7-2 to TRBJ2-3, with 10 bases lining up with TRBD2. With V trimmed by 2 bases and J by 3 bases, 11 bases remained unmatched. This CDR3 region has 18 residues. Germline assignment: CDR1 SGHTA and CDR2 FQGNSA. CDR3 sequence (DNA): TGTGCCAGCAGCTTAAGGCTAAGGAGCGGGGGGGAGACAGATACGCAGTATTTT. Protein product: CASSLRLRSGGETDTQYF.

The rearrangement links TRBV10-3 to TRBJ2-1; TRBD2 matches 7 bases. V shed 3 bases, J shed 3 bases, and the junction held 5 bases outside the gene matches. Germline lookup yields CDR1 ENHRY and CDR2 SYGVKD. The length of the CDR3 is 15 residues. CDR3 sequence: CAISEEGTIYNEQFF. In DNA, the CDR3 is TGTGCCATCAGTGAAGAGGGGACTATCTACAATGAGCAGTTCTTC.

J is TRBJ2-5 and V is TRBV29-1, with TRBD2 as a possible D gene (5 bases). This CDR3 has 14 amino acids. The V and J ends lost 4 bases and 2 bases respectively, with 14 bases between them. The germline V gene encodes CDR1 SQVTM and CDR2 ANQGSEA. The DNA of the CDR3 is TGCAGCGTTGTACCCGTCGGCGGGCAAGAGACCCAGTACTTC. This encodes CSVVPVGGQETQYF. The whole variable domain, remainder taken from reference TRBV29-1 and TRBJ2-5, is SAVISQKPSRDICQRGTSLTIQCQVDSQVTMMFWYRQQPGQSLTLIATANQGSEATYESGFVIDKFPISRPNLTFSTLTVSNMSPEDSSIYLCSVVPVGGQETQYFGPGTRLLVL.

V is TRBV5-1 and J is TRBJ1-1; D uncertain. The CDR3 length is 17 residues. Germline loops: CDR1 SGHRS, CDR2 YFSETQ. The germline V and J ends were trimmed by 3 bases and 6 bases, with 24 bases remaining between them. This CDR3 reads CASSYRQQLHGMAEAFF. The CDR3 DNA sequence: TGCGCCAGCAGCTACCGCCAACAGTTGCACGGGATGGCTGAAGCTTTCTTT.

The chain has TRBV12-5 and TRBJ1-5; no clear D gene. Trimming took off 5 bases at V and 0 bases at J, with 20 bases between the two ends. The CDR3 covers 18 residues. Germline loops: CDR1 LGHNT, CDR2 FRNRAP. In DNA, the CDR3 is TGTGCTAGTGGTCCTCCGGGGTTCGGCCGCCTTAGCAATCAGCCCCAGCATTTT. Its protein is CASGPPGFGRLSNQPQHF.

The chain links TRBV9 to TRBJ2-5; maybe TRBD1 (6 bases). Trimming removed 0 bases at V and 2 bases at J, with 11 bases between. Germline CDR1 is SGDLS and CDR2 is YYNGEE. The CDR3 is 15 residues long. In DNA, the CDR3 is TGTGCCAGCAGCGTAGGGCAGGGGCATCAAGAGACCCAGTACTTC. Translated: CASSVGQGHQETQYF.

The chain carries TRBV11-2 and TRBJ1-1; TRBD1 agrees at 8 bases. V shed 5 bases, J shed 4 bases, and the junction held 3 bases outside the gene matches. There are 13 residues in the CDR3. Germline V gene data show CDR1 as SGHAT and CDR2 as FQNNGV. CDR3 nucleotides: TGTGCCAGCAGCCGGACAGGGCCCACTGAAGCTTTCTTT. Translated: CASSRTGPTEAFF.

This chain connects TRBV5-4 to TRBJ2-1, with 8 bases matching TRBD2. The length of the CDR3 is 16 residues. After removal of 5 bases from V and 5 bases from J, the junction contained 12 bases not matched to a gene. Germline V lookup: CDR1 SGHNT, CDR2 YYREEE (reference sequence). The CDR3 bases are TGTGCCAGCAGTCGACGCCCGGGACTAGACCACAATGAGCAGTTCTTC. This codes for CASSRRPGLDHNEQFF.

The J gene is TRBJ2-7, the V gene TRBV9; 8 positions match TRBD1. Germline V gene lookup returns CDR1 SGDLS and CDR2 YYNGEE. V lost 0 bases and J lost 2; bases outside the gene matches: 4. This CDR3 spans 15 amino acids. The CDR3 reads CASSVEPTGAYEQYF. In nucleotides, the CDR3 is TGTGCCAGCAGCGTAGAGCCGACAGGGGCCTACGAGCAGTACTTC. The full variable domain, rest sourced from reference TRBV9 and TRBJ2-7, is DSGVTQTPKHLITATGQRVTLRCSPRSGDLSVYWYQQSLDQGLQFLIQYYNGEERAKGNILERFSAQQFPDLHSELNLSSLELGDSALYFCASSVEPTGAYEQYFGPGTRLTVT.

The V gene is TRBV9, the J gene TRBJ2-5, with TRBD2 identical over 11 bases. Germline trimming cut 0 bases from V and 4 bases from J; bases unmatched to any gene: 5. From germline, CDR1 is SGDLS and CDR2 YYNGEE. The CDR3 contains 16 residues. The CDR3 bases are TGTGCCAGCAGCGTAGTGGCTAGCGGGGGGCCAGAGACCCAGTACTTC. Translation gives CASSVVASGGPETQYF.

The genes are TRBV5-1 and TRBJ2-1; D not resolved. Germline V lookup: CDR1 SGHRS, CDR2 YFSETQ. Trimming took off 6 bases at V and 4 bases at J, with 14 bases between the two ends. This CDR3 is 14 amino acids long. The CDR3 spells CASTRLAGYNEQFF. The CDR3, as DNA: TGCGCCAGCACCCGTCTGGCCGGGTACAATGAGCAGTTCTTC.

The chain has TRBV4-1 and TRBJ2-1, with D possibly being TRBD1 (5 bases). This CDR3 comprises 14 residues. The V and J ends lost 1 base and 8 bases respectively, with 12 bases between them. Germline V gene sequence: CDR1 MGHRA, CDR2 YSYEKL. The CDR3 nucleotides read TGCGCCAGCAGCCAAGCATTAGGGGTACATGAGCAGTTCTTC. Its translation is CASSQALGVHEQFF.

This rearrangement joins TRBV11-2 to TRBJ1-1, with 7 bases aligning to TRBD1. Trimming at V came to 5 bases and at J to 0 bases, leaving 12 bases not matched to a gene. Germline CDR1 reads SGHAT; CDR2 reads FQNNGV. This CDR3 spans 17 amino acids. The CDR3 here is CASSLRRAGGLNTEAFF. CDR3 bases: TGTGCCAGCAGCCTCCGGAGAGCAGGGGGTCTGAACACTGAAGCTTTCTTT.

For the CDR3, the DNA is TGCGCCAGCAGTGAGTTTAGCCCTCCGGTGGGCGAGCAGTACTTC. Amino acids: CASSEFSPPVGEQYF. The chain carries TRBV10-2 and TRBJ2-7; no firm D call. The CDR3 is made up of 15 amino acids. CDR1 WSHSY and CDR2 SAAADI come from the germline V gene. The V end was cut by 1 base, the J end by 6 bases, with 16 bases between.

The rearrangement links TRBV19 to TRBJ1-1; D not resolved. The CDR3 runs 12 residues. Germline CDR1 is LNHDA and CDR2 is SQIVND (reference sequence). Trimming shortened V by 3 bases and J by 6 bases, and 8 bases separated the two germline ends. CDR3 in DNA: TGTGCCAGTAGTATGGGCGGGCCTGAAGCTTTCTTT. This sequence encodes CASSMGGPEAFF.

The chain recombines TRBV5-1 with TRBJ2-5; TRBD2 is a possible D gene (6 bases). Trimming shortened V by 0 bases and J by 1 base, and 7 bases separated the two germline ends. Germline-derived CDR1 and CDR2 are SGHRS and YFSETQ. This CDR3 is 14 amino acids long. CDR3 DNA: TGCGCCAGCAGCTTGGGCGGGATCCAAGAGACCCAGTACTTC. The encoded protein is CASSLGGIQETQYF. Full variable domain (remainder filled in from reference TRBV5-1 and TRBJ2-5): KAGVTQTPRYLIKTRGQQVTLSCSPISGHRSVSWYQQTPGQGLQFLFEYFSETQRNKGNFPGRFSGRQFSNSRSEMNVSTLELGDSALYLCASSLGGIQETQYFGPGTRLLVL.

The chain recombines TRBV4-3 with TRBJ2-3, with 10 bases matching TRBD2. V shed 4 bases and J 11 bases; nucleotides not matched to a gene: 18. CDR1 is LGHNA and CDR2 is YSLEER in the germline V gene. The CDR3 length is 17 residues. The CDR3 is CASSLQLKAAGGGWQYF. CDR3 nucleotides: TGCGCCAGCAGCCTCCAACTAAAGGCAGCGGGGGGGGGCTGGCAGTATTTT.

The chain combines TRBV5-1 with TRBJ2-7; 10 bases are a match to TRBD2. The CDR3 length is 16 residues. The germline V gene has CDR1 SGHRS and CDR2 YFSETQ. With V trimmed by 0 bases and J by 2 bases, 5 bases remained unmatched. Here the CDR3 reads CASSLAASGGAYEQYF. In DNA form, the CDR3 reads TGCGCCAGCAGCTTGGCCGCTAGCGGGGGAGCCTACGAGCAGTACTTC.

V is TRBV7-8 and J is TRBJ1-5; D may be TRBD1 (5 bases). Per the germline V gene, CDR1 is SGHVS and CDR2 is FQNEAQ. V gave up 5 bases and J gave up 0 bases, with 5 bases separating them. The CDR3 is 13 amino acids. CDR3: CASSQGSNQPQHF. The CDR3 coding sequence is TGTGCCAGCAGCCAGGGTAGCAATCAGCCCCAGCATTTT.

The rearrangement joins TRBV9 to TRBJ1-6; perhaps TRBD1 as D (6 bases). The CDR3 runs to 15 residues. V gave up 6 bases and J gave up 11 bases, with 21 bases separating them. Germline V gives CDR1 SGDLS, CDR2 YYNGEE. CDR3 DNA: TGTGCCAGCACCCAGTCGACAGGACTCTCAACACCCCTCCACTTT. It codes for CASTQSTGLSTPLHF.

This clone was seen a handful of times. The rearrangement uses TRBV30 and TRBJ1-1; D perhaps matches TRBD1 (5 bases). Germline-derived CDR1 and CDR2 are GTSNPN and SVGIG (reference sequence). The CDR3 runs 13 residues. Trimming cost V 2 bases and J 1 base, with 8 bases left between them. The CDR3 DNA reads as TGTGCCTGGAGTATGGACACGAACACTGAAGCTTTCTTT. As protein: CAWSMDTNTEAFF.

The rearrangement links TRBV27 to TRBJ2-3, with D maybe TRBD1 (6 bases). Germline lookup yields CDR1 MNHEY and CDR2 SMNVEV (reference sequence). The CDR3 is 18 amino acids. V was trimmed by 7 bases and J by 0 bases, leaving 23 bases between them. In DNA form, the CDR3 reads TGTGCCAGCACTCCGTTGCTAGGGGGTCCTACAAGCACAGATACGCAGTATTTT. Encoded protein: CASTPLLGGPTSTDTQYF.

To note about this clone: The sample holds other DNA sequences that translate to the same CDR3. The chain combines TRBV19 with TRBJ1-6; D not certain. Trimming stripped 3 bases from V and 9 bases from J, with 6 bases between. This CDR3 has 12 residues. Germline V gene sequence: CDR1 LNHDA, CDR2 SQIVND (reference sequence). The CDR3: CASSIRSSPLHF. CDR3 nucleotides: TGTGCCAGTAGTATTAGGAGTTCACCCCTCCACTTT.

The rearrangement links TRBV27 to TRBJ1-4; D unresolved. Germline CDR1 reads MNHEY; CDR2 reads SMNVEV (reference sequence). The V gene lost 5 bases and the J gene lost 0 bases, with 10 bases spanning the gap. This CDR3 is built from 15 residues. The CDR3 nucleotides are TGTGCCAGCAGTGAGACGGGAGCAACTAATGAAAAACTGTTTTTT. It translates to CASSETGATNEKLFF. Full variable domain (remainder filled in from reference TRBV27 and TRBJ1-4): EAQVTQNPRYLITVTGKKLTVTCSQNMNHEYMSWYRQDPGLGLRQIYYSMNVEVTDKGDVPEGYKVSRKEKRNFPLILESPSPNQTSLYFCASSETGATNEKLFFGSGTQLSVL.

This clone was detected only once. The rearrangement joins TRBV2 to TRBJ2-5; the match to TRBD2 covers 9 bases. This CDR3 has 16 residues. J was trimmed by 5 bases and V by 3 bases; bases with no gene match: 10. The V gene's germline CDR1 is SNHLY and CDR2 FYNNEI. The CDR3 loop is CASSEPLAGPLETQYF. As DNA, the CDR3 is TGTGCCAGCAGTGAGCCCCTAGCGGGGCCCCTGGAGACCCAGTACTTC. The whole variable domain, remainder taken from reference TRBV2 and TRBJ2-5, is EPEVTQTPSHQVTQMGQEVILRCVPISNHLYFYWYRQILGQKVEFLVSFYNNEISEKSEIFDDQFSVERPDGSNFTLKIRSTKLEDSAMYFCASSEPLAGPLETQYFGPGTRLLVL.

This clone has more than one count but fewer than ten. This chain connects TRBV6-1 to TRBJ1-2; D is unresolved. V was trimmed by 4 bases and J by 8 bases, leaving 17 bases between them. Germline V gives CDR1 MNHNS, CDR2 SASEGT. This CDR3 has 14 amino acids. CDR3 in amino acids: CASSGGGGSLGYTF. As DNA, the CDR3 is TGTGCCAGCAGTGGAGGAGGAGGATCTTTGGGCTACACCTTC.

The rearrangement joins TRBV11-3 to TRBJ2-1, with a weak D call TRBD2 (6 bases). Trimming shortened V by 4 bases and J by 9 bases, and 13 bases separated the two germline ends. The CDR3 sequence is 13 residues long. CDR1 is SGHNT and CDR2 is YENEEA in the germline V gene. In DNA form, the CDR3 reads TGTGCCAGCAGCTCGTTTAGGGGACTTGAGCAGTTCTTC. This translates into CASSSFRGLEQFF.